These 28 T cell receptor beta chains were all obtained from the same sample, sequenced in a study of regulatory T cells in long-lasting Graves disease. Regarding time point: newly diagnosed GD, antithyroid drugs for less than 3 months. Generation of the TCR library employed RNA extracted from PBMCs. Building of the TCR beta libraries involved iRepertoire HTBI primers and Arm-PCR of CDR3 regions. Via MiXCR, TCRdb re-called the multiplex PCR reads, giving one row per CDR3 protein. The sample carries 250,000 to 400,000 distinct CDR3 sequences, 15% to 20% recorded once. The specimen comprised peripheral blood mononuclear cells (PBMCs), sampled at new diagnosis, from a patient treated with antithyroid drugs. These receptors were taken from a female donor with Graves disease.

This clonotype was recorded at least ten times. CDR3: CAISESKDQETQYF. For the CDR3, the DNA is TGTGCCATCAGTGAGTCGAAAGATCAAGAGACCCAGTACTTC. The chain carries TRBV10-3 and TRBJ2-5; D not certain. With 0 bases removed from V and 2 bases from J, the gap between germline ends came to 7 bases. The germline V gene has CDR1 ENHRY and CDR2 SYGVKD. The CDR3 runs 14 residues.

The rearrangement links TRBV6-4 to TRBJ2-7; unclear D gene. Trimming took off 2 bases at V and 4 bases at J, with 12 bases between the two ends. From germline, CDR1 is MRHNA and CDR2 SNTAGT. This CDR3 comprises 14 residues. The CDR3: CASSDPGRSYEQYF. In nucleotides, the CDR3 is TGTGCCAGCAGTGACCCGGGCCGATCATACGAGCAGTACTTC.

This clonotype showed up just a few times. The chain carries TRBV7-8 and TRBJ2-7; TRBD2 matches at 10 bases. The germline CDR1 and CDR2 sequences are SGHVS and FQNEAQ. Losses at the gene ends were 6 bases for V and 0 bases for J; bases not matched to a gene: 5. The CDR3 totals 15 residues. The CDR3 DNA reads TGTGCCAGCAGGTCCGGGACTAGCGACTCCTACGAGCAGTACTTC. Amino acids: CASRSGTSDSYEQYF. Combining the CDR3 with reference TRBV7-8 and TRBJ2-7 gives the whole variable domain GAGVSQSPRYKVAKRGQDVALRCDPISGHVSLFWYQQALGQGPEFLTYFQNEAQLDKSGLPSDRFFAERPEGSVSTLKIQRTQQEDSAVYLCASRSGTSDSYEQYFGPGTRLTVT.

This clonotype was seen repeatedly, ten times or more. The J gene is TRBJ2-7, the V gene TRBV11-2; 12 bases are a match to TRBD2. The length of the CDR3 is 21 residues. Germline V gene lookup returns CDR1 SGHAT and CDR2 FQNNGV. V lost 1 base, J lost 3 bases, and 19 bases stayed unmatched. The CDR3 bases are TGTGCCAGCAGCTTAGGGGGCCGGAGACCAGGACTAGCGGGAAAATACTACGAGCAGTACTTC. Encoded protein: CASSLGGRRPGLAGKYYEQYF.

Remarks on this clonotype: With a much larger clone just one base away, this may be a read error. The chain joins TRBV28 to TRBJ1-5; perhaps TRBD1 as D (6 bases). The CDR3 has 14 residues. Germline V gene lookup returns CDR1 MDHEN and CDR2 SYDVKM. CDR3 bases: TGTGCCAGCAGTTTGCATGGGGGGGCTCAGTCCCAGCATTTT. This codes for CASSLHGGAQSQHF. Filled out from reference TRBV28 and TRBJ1-5, the complete variable domain reads DVKVTQSSRYLVKRTGEKVFLECVQDMDHENMFWYRQDPGLGLRLIYFSYDVKMKEKGDIPEGYSVSREKKERFSLILESASTNQTSMYLCASSLHGGAQSQHFGDGTRLSIL.

At least ten counts were recorded for this clonotype. This chain's CDR3 is CSARDGYNEQFF. The DNA of the CDR3 is TGCAGTGCTAGGGACGGATACAATGAGCAGTTCTTC. The chain uses TRBV20-1 and TRBJ2-1; D is undetermined. Germline lookup yields CDR1 DFQATT and CDR2 SNEGSKA (reference sequence). The CDR3 has 12 residues. V was pared by 3 bases and J by 4 bases, with 7 bases between.

This chain links TRBV11-2 with TRBJ2-1; TRBD1 matches at 8 bases. V was clipped by 4 bases and J by 8 bases; unmatched bases: 7. This CDR3 spans 14 amino acids. Germline assignment: CDR1 SGHAT and CDR2 FQNNGV. CDR3 bases: TGTGCCAGCAGCTCGGGACAGGTGTACGATGAGCAGTTCTTC. The encoded protein is CASSSGQVYDEQFF.

This clonotype appeared a few times. V usage is TRBV4-1 and J usage is TRBJ1-5; possible D gene TRBD1, 5 bases. Germline CDR1 MGHRA, CDR2 YSYEKL. Trimming left V 0 bases short and J 11 bases short, with 20 bases between. The CDR3 runs to 16 residues. CDR3 loop: CASSQEAGRLNGAQHF. The CDR3 DNA is TGCGCCAGCAGCCAAGAGGCGGGGCGTCTAAATGGAGCCCAGCATTTT.

Ten or more counts support this clonotype. The CDR3 DNA reads TGTGCCAGCAGCGCAACCGGGACGGTGAATGAAAAACTGTTTTTT. It translates to CASSATGTVNEKLFF. The V and J genes are TRBV9 and TRBJ1-4; D is perhaps TRBD1 (5 bases). Germline CDR1 reads SGDLS; CDR2 reads YYNGEE. V was cut by 3 bases and J by 5 bases, with 14 bases left in between. The CDR3 is 15 residues long.

This clonotype occurred many times. The chain employs TRBV6-1 and TRBJ2-3; 7 bases match TRBD1. CDR3 length equals 16 residues. Germline values: CDR1 MNHNS, CDR2 SASEGT. V lost 5 bases, J lost 2 bases, and 10 bases stayed unmatched. The CDR3 spells CASSNPSGQNTDTQYF. The DNA of the CDR3 is TGTGCCAGCAGTAACCCCTCGGGACAGAACACAGATACGCAGTATTTT.

The sample holds many counts of this clonotype. The CDR3 coding sequence is TGTGCCACCAGCGACCGGGGACAGTTAAATGAGCAGTTCTTC. Protein product: CATSDRGQLNEQFF. The genes are TRBV15 and TRBJ2-1, with 7 bases identical to TRBD1. CDR3 length equals 14 residues. Looked up from germline, CDR1 is LNHNV and CDR2 is YYDKDF (reference sequence). The junction had 8 bases not matched to a gene; V was cut back by 5 bases and J by 7 bases.

This clonotype was counted at least ten times. This chain links TRBV11-2 with TRBJ2-4, with 7 bases that match TRBD1. CDR3 length equals 14 residues. V shed 3 bases and J 9 bases; nucleotides not matched to a gene: 8. CDR1 and CDR2 from the germline V gene are SGHAT and FQNNGV. CDR3 residues: CASSLGQRRAIQYF. The CDR3 DNA reads TGTGCCAGCAGCTTGGGACAGAGACGTGCCATTCAGTACTTC. Full variable domain (outside the CDR3, taken from reference TRBV11-2 and TRBJ2-4): EAGVAQSPRYKIIEKRQSVAFWCNPISGHATLYWYQQILGQGPKLLIQFQNNGVVDDSQLPKDRFSAERLKGVDSTLKIQPAKLEDSAVYLCASSLGQRRAIQYFGAGTRLSVL.

This clonotype was detected a few times. V gene TRBV10-3 combines with J gene TRBJ2-2; 8 nucleotides align to TRBD1. The trim removed 2 bases at V and 4 bases at J, leaving 3 bases unmatched. The V gene's germline CDR1 is ENHRY and CDR2 SYGVKD. The CDR3 is made up of 15 amino acids. The CDR3 spells CAISEETGVTGELFF. The DNA for the CDR3 is TGTGCCATCAGTGAGGAGACAGGGGTCACCGGGGAGCTGTTTTTT.

In this sample, this clonotype turned up many times. The chain carries TRBV5-1 and TRBJ1-4, with TRBD1 as a possible D gene (5 bases). Germline-derived CDR1 and CDR2 are SGHRS and YFSETQ. V lost 3 bases, J lost 10 bases, and 10 bases lay in between. The CDR3 is made up of 12 amino acids. Here the CDR3 reads CASSSQGGKLFF. The CDR3 nucleotides are TGCGCCAGCAGCTCGCAGGGCGGAAAACTGTTTTTT.

This clonotype came up a few times. Given a much more abundant clone one base away, this may be a read error. The J gene is TRBJ1-1, the V gene TRBV28; unclear D gene. From germline, CDR1 is MDHEN and CDR2 SYDVKM. V lost 5 bases and J lost 10, with 11 bases in between. CDR3 length: 11 amino acids. CDR3 sequence (DNA): TGTGCCAGCAGTCGTGTGGCTGGAGCTTTCTTT. Amino acid sequence: CASSRVAGAFF.

This clonotype was detected ten times or more. The junction departs from the called germline gene at one end, perhaps through a read error. V gene TRBV10-1 combines with J gene TRBJ2-7; 7 bases line up with TRBD1. The germline CDR1 and CDR2 sequences are WNHNN and SYGVQD (reference sequence). The CDR3 extends over 15 amino acids. The CDR3 is CASSEGTGASYEQYF. DNA of the CDR3: TGTGCCAGCAGTGAGGGAACAGGGGCGTCCTACGAGCAGTACTTC.

Worth noting for this clonotype: Possible read error: a much larger clone is one base away. The chain joins TRBV28 to TRBJ2-1; D remains unclear. CDR3 length equals 13 residues. The germline V gene encodes CDR1 MDHEN and CDR2 SYDVKM. Trimming removed 6 bases from V and 6 bases from J, with 12 bases in between. The chain's CDR3 is CASRGTKVNEQFF. CDR3 sequence (DNA): TGTGCCAGCAGGGGCACGAAGGTCAATGAGCAGTTCTTC.

At least ten counts were recorded for this clonotype. The chain links TRBV19 to TRBJ1-2; D is possibly TRBD1 (5 bases). V lost 6 bases and J 1 base, leaving 15 bases between the germline ends. The CDR3 is 15 amino acids. Germline CDR1 and CDR2: LNHDA and SQIVND (reference sequence). The CDR3 DNA sequence: TGTGCCAGTAGGCAGGGCGGGCTCTTTAACTATGGCTACACCTTC. Its translation: CASRQGGLFNYGYTF.

This clonotype occurred a few times. V and J are TRBV15 and TRBJ2-2, with TRBD1 identical over 9 bases. J was trimmed by 0 bases and V by 0 bases; bases with no gene match: 5. Germline CDR1 reads LNHNV; CDR2 reads YYDKDF (reference sequence). There are 18 residues in the CDR3. This CDR3 is CATSRDWTGDPNTGELFF. The CDR3 DNA follows: TGTGCCACCAGCAGAGATTGGACAGGGGACCCGAACACCGGGGAGCTGTTTTTT.

This clonotype was seen at least ten times. The chain carries TRBV11-3 and TRBJ2-3; perhaps TRBD1 as D (6 bases). The CDR3 runs 12 residues. Trimming left V 5 bases short and J 6 bases short, with 9 bases between. Germline-derived CDR1 and CDR2 are SGHNT and YENEEA. CDR3 nucleotides: TGTGCCAGCAGCCGACAGGTTGATACGCAGTATTTT. This codes for CASSRQVDTQYF.

This clonotype was picked up many times. The chain employs TRBV19 and TRBJ1-3; D unclear. This CDR3 is 14 amino acids long. Trimming left V 1 base short and J 0 bases short, with 4 bases between. In germline, CDR1 is LNHDA, CDR2 SQIVND (reference sequence). The CDR3 nucleotides read TGTGCCAGTAGTATAGTGGACTCTGGAAACACCATATATTTT. Residues: CASSIVDSGNTIYF.

There are many counts of this clonotype. This CDR3 is CASGAGGSYNEQFF. The CDR3 nucleotides are TGTGCTAGTGGGGCGGGCGGCTCCTACAATGAGCAGTTCTTC. This chain connects TRBV12-5 to TRBJ2-1, with D tentatively TRBD2 (5 bases). Trimming left V 6 bases short and J 0 bases short, with 9 bases between. CDR1 and CDR2 (germline): LGHNT, FRNRAP. The CDR3 length is 14 residues.

At least ten counts were recorded for this clonotype. The CDR3 loop reads CASQEAGPRGYGYTF. The CDR3 DNA sequence: TGTGCCAGTCAAGAGGCAGGGCCGAGGGGCTATGGCTACACCTTC. This chain links TRBV19 with TRBJ1-2; TRBD1 is a possible D gene (5 bases). There are 15 residues in the CDR3. Per germline, CDR1 LNHDA and CDR2 SQIVND (reference sequence). Deletions cut 8 bases from V and 4 bases from J, with 20 bases between.

This chain connects TRBV27 to TRBJ2-1; 7 bases fit TRBD2. The CDR3 contains 14 residues. V trimming: 8 bases; J trimming: 6 bases; junction bases outside the gene matches: 10. CDR1 is MNHEY, CDR2 SMNVEV, per germline (reference sequence). The CDR3 nucleotides read TGTGCCAGCTTTAGCGGGCCTACTCCCAATGAGCAGTTCTTC. Its translation is CASFSGPTPNEQFF.

In this sample, this clonotype turned up many times. The chain carries TRBV15 and TRBJ2-1; D unclear. Between the trimmed V and J ends, which lost 4 bases and 3 bases, there was a span of 10 bases. Germline V lookup: CDR1 LNHNV, CDR2 YYDKDF (reference sequence). The CDR3 consists of 14 residues. In DNA form, the CDR3 reads TGTGCCACCAGCATAAACACCTACTACAATGAGCAGTTCTTC. It is translated as CATSINTYYNEQFF. The complete variable domain, with remaining parts taken from reference TRBV15 and TRBJ2-1, reads DAMVIQNPRYQVTQFGKPVTLSCSQTLNHNVMYWYQQKSSQAPKLLFHYYDKDFNNEADTPDNFQSRRPNTSFCFLDIRSPGLGDTAMYLCATSINTYYNEQFFGPGTRLTVL.

The sample holds a few counts of this clonotype. This chain uses TRBV19 with TRBJ2-1; D is ambiguous. Trimming cost V 0 bases and J 0 bases, with 6 bases left between them. Germline assignment: CDR1 LNHDA and CDR2 SQIVND (reference sequence). This CDR3 has 15 amino acids. CDR3 DNA: TGTGCCAGTAGTATAGAAACCCTCTCCTACAATGAGCAGTTCTTC. This translates into CASSIETLSYNEQFF.

This clonotype has more than one count but fewer than ten. The chain couples TRBV24-1 to TRBJ2-3; TRBD1 agrees at 7 bases. This CDR3 has 15 residues. Germline V gene lookup returns CDR1 KGHDR and CDR2 SFDVKD. With 4 bases clipped from V and 4 bases from J, the junction kept 7 bases outside the gene matches. As DNA, the CDR3 is TGTGCCACCAGTGACCTACAGGGGTGGTCAGATACGCAGTATTTT. Residues: CATSDLQGWSDTQYF.

The sample holds a few counts of this clonotype. V usage is TRBV5-8 and J usage is TRBJ1-5; the match to TRBD1 covers 7 bases. There are 15 residues in the CDR3. CDR1 SGHTS and CDR2 YDEGEE come from the germline V gene. Trimming at V came to 4 bases and at J to 1 base, leaving 5 bases not matched to a gene. This chain's CDR3 is CASSEDRVSNQPQHF. In nucleotides, the CDR3 is TGTGCCAGCAGCGAAGACAGGGTGAGCAATCAGCCCCAGCATTTT.